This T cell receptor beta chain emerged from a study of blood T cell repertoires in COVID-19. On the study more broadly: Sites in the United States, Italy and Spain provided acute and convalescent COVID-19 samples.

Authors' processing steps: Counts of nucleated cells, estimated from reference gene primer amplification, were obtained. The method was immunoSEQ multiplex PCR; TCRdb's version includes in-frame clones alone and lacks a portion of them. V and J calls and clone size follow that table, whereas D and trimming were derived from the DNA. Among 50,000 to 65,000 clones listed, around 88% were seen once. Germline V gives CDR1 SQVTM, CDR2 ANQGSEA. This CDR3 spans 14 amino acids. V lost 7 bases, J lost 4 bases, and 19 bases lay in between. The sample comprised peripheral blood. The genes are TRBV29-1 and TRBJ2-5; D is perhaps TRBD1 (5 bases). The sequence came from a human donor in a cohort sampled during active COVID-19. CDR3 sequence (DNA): TGCAGCGCCTTTGGGGCTTTCGGCGGAGAGACCCAGTACTTC. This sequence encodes CSAFGAFGGETQYF. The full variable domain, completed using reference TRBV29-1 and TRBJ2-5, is SAVISQKPSRDICQRGTSLTIQCQVDSQVTMMFWYRQQPGQSLTLIATANQGSEATYESGFVIDKFPISRPNLTFSTLTVSNMSPEDSSIYLCSAFGAFGGETQYFGPGTRLLVL.